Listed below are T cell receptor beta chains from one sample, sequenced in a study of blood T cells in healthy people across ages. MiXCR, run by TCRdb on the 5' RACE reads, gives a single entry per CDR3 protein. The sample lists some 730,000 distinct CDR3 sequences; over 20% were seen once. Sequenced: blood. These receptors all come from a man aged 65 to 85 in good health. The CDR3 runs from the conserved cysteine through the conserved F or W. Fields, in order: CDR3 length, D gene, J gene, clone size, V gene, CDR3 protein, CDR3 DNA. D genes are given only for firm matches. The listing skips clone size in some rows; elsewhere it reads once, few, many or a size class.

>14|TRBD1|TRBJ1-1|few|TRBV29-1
CSVGQRGDHTEAFF
TGCAGCGTGGGACAGCGGGGAGACCACACTGAAGCTTTCTTT
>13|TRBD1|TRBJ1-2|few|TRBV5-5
CASSLDRGNGYTF
TGTGCCAGCAGCCTTGACAGGGGCAATGGCTACACCTTC
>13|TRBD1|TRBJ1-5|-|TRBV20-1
CSAGDREGQPQHF
TGCAGCGCTGGGGACAGGGAGGGTCAGCCCCAGCATTTT
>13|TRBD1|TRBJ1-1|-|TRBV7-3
CASSATGDTEAFF
TGTGCCAGCAGCGCAACAGGGGACACTGAAGCTTTCTTT
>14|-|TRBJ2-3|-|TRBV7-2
CASSLGVRYGTQYF
TGTGCCAGCAGCTTAGGGGTTAGGTATGGTACGCAGTATTTT
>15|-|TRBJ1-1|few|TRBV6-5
CASSCQHRYNTEAFF
TGTGCCAGCAGCTGCCAACACAGGTATAACACTGAAGCTTTCTTT
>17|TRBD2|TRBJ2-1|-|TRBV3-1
CASSQAPSGSSYNEQFF
TGTGCCAGCAGCCAAGCCCCTAGCGGGAGCTCCTACAATGAGCAGTTCTTC
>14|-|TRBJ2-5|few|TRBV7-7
CASSYSAGAETQYF
TGTGCCAGCAGCTATTCGGCGGGGGCTGAGACCCAGTACTTC
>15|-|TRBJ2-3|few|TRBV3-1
CASSQGRTITDTQYF
TGTGCCAGCAGCCAAGGTCGCACGATCACAGATACGCAGTATTTT
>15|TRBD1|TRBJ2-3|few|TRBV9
CASSATGAYTDTQYF
TGTGCCAGCAGCGCGACAGGGGCATACACAGATACGCAGTATTTT
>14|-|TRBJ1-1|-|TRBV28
CASSLVGTNTEAFF
TGTGCCAGCAGTTTAGTAGGGACGAACACTGAAGCTTTCTTT
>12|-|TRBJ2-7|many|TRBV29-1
CSVEWQGGEQYF
TGCAGCGTTGAGTGGCAGGGTGGCGAGCAGTACTTC
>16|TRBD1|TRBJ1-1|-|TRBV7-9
CASGLGDRGLETEAFF
TGTGCCAGCGGCTTAGGGGACAGGGGGCTGGAGACTGAAGCTTTCTTT
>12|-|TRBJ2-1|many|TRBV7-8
CASSFSGGEQFF
TGTGCCAGCAGTTTCTCCGGCGGTGAGCAGTTCTTC
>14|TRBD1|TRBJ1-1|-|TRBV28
CASRLTGEVTEAFF
TGTGCCAGCAGGTTGACAGGGGAAGTCACTGAAGCTTTCTTT
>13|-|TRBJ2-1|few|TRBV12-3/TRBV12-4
CASSPQGYVEQFF
TGTGCCAGCAGTCCCCAGGGTTACGTTGAGCAGTTCTTC
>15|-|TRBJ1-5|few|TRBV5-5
CASSLVWREGQPQHF
TGTGCCAGCAGCTTGGTATGGAGGGAAGGTCAGCCCCAGCATTTT
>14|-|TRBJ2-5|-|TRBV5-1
CASSSSTVQETQYF
TGCGCCAGCAGCTCCTCGACAGTCCAAGAGACCCAGTACTTC
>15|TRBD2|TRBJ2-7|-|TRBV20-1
CSARDPQRGVDEQYF
TGCAGTGCTAGAGACCCACAGCGGGGGGTCGACGAGCAGTACTTC
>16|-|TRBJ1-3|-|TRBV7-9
CASSAHRANSGNTIYF
TGTGCCAGCAGCGCCCACAGGGCGAACTCTGGAAACACCATATATTTT
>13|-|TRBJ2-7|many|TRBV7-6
CASSRQDTYEQYF
TGTGCCAGCAGCCGACAGGACACCTACGAGCAGTACTTC
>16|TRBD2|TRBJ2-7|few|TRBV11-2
CASSPPAWTSPYEQYF
TGTGCCAGCAGCCCTCCGGCGTGGACTAGTCCCTACGAGCAGTACTTC
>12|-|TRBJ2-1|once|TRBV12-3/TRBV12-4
CASSLPGLEQFF
TGTGCCAGCAGTTTACCTGGTCTTGAGCAGTTCTTC
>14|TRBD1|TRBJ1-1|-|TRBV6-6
CASSSQGPYTEAFF
TGTGCCAGCAGCTCACAGGGGCCTTACACTGAAGCTTTCTTT
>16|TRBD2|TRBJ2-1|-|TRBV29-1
CSVDRAGDGRGDEQFF
TGCAGCGTTGATAGAGCGGGAGACGGACGCGGAGATGAGCAGTTCTTC
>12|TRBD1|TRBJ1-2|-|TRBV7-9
CASSATGDGYTF
TGTGCCAGCAGCGCGACAGGGGATGGCTACACCTTC
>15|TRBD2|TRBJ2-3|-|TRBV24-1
CATSDPSGGADTQYF
TGTGCCACCAGTGACCCAAGCGGGGGAGCGGATACGCAGTATTTT
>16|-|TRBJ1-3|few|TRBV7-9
CASSSRTPSSGNTIYF
TGTGCCAGCAGCTCCCGGACACCCAGCTCTGGAAACACCATATATTTT
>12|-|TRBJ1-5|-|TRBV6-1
CAGSGFNQPQHF
TGTGCCGGGTCCGGGTTCAATCAGCCCCAGCATTTT
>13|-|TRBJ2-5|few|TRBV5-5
CASSPISLSEQYF
TGTGCCAGCAGCCCTATCAGTCTTTCGGAGCAGTACTTC
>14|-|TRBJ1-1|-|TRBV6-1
CASSGGVRGFEAFF
TGTGCCAGCAGTGGAGGGGTGCGAGGGTTTGAAGCTTTCTTT
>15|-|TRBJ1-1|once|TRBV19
CASTAGLMMNTEAFF
TGTGCCAGTACTGCAGGGTTAATGATGAACACTGAAGCTTTCTTT
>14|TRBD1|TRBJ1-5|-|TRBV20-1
CSANPGGVGHPQHF
TGCAGTGCAAATCCAGGGGGCGTTGGTCACCCCCAGCATTTT
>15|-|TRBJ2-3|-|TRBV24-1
CATSDFTDSTDTQYF
TGTGCCACCAGTGATTTTACCGACTCCACAGATACGCAGTATTTT
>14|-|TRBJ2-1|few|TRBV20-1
CSANQPPSYNEQFF
TGCAGTGCAAACCAACCGCCCTCCTACAATGAGCAGTTCTTC
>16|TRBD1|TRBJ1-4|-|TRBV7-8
CASSLARDRPHEKLFF
TGTGCCAGCAGCTTAGCTCGGGACAGGCCCCATGAAAAACTGTTTTTT
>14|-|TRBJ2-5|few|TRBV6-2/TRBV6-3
CASSYSHIQETQYF
TGTGCCAGCAGTTACTCCCACATCCAAGAGACCCAGTACTTC
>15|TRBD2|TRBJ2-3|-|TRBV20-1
CSARRTSGSRGTQYF
TGCAGTGCTAGACGGACTAGCGGGAGTCGGGGTACGCAGTATTTT
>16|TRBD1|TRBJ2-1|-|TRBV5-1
CASRQHGGQGGDEQFF
TGCGCCAGCAGACAACACGGTGGACAGGGAGGCGATGAGCAGTTCTTC
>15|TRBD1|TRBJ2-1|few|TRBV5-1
CASSLGSGTGGREFF
TGCGCCAGCAGCTTAGGTTCCGGGACAGGGGGAAGGGAGTTCTTC
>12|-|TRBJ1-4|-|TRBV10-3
CATWDGNEKLFF
TGTGCCACCTGGGACGGTAATGAAAAACTGTTTTTT
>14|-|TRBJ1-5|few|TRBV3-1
CASSPRYSNQPQHF
TGTGCCAGCAGCCCCAGGTATAGCAATCAGCCCCAGCATTTT
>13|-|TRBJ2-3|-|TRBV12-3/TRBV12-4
CASLRLRTDAQYF
TGTGCCAGCCTCAGATTGAGAACAGATGCGCAGTATTTT
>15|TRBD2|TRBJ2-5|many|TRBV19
CASSRVTSGRETQYF
TGTGCCAGTAGTAGGGTGACTAGCGGGAGAGAGACCCAGTACTTC
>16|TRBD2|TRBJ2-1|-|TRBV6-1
CASTQNVIAGGNEQFF
TGTGCCAGCACCCAGAACGTCATAGCGGGGGGTAATGAGCAGTTCTTC